This T cell receptor (beta chain) was retrieved from a study of blood T cells in healthy people across ages. Study-level findings and limits: A roughly linear fall in TCR beta diversity per million T cells was seen with increasing age. The diversity estimates, figures obtained from one million T cells, were considered underestimates.

Germline CDR1 reads LGHNA; CDR2 reads YNFKEQ. Between the trimmed V and J ends, which lost 7 bases and 4 bases, there was a span of 12 bases. This CDR3 is 13 amino acids long. Each donor had around 11 milliliters of peripheral blood drawn. The authors ran a second PCR of about 6 to 11 cycles using a sample-barcoded 5' primer and a J-beta primer mix. TCRdb itself ran the 5' RACE reads through MiXCR, one entry per CDR3 protein. The sample includes fewer than 750,000 distinct CDR3 sequences, roughly half of them seen just once. This clonotype was seen many times. Its antigen is unknown. The specimen was blood. The chain is built from TRBV4-2 and TRBJ2-3; no clear D gene. The receptor comes from a woman older than 75 in good health. The chain's CDR3 is CASNKGRPDTQYF. Here the CDR3 DNA reads TGTGCCAGCAACAAAGGACGGCCAGATACGCAGTATTTT.